The rows below give T cell receptor beta chains drawn from one sample of a study of molecular identifiers for immune sequencing clone quantification. TCRdb itself ran the PCR reads through MiXCR, one entry per CDR3 protein. The sample yields 80,000 to 95,000 distinct CDR3 sequences, 15% to 20% seen once. The sequencing input was naive CD8+ T cells from blood, with Jurkat cell RNA spiked in. The receptors here all came from a human donor in good health. Some libraries in this study had Jurkat cell RNA spiked in. Both conserved end residues are part of each CDR3. The D gene is left open where the match is weak. A clone size is listed for some rows: how often the clone was seen (once, few, many), or a class if it is expanded.

>many|TRBJ1-3|TRBV12-3/TRBV12-4|.
CASTGLGNTIYF
TGTGCCAGCACCGGTTTGGGAAACACCATATATTTT
>.|TRBJ2-1|TRBV15|TRBD2
CATSGGLAGLDEQFF
TGTGCCACCAGCGGGGGACTAGCGGGATTGGATGAGCAGTTCTTC
>many|TRBJ2-7|TRBV4-3|.
CASSQVGGYYEQYF
TGCGCCAGCAGCCAAGTTGGAGGGTACTACGAGCAGTACTTC
>many|TRBJ1-4|TRBV6-2/TRBV6-3|.
CASSYEDPYSGKLFF
TGTGCCAGCAGTTACGAGGACCCATATAGCGGAAAACTGTTTTTT
>many|TRBJ1-4|TRBV29-1|.
CSVGAVRSDEKLFF
TGCAGCGTGGGGGCGGTAAGGTCGGATGAAAAACTGTTTTTT
>many|TRBJ2-1|TRBV6-5|TRBD2
CASSLRLAGGPDEQFF
TGTGCCAGCAGTTTGAGGCTAGCGGGGGGCCCGGATGAGCAGTTCTTC
>many|TRBJ2-7|TRBV6-2/TRBV6-3|.
CASSYPETAEQYF
TGTGCCAGCAGTTACCCCGAGACAGCGGAGCAGTACTTC
>many|TRBJ2-7|TRBV5-1|.
CASSLGLGLEGYEQYF
TGCGCCAGCAGCTTGGGCCTAGGCCTGGAGGGGTACGAGCAGTACTTC
>many|TRBJ2-7|TRBV7-9|.
CASSLEQEVVYPVGGLTF
TGTGCCAGCAGCTTAGAACAGGAAGTCGTCTATCCGGTCGGAGGTCTGACCTTC
>many|TRBJ1-3|TRBV4-3|.
CASSQTARGRDGNTIYF
TGCGCCAGCAGCCAAACCGCCAGGGGTAGGGATGGAAACACCATATATTTT
>.|TRBJ2-3|TRBV7-9|.
CASSPGAMYPDTQYF
TGTGCCAGCAGTCCCGGGGCGATGTACCCAGATACGCAGTATTTT
>.|TRBJ2-7|TRBV30|.
CAWSLPQGNIYEQYF
TGTGCCTGGAGTTTGCCACAGGGAAATATCTACGAGCAGTACTTC
>.|TRBJ1-2|TRBV28|.
CASSRGNYGYTF
TGTGCCAGCAGTAGGGGAAACTATGGCTACACCTTC
>many|TRBJ1-5|TRBV19|.
CASSIGSRANQPQHF
TGTGCCAGTAGTATAGGTTCCAGGGCCAATCAGCCCCAGCATTTT
>many|TRBJ1-4|TRBV16|.
CASSQSDSSEKLFF
TGTGCCAGCAGCCAATCAGACAGTAGTGAAAAACTGTTTTTT
>many|TRBJ2-6|TRBV19|.
CASSILNYGAGANVLTF
TGTGCCAGTAGTATACTAAACTACGGGGCTGGGGCCAACGTCCTGACTTTC
>once|TRBJ1-4|TRBV4-3|.
CASSPFLGQEGGKLFF
TGCGCCAGCAGCCCTTTTTTAGGGCAGGAGGGTGGAAAACTGTTTTTT
>many|TRBJ2-6|TRBV9|TRBD1
CASSVGGTGDNVLTF
TGTGCCAGCAGCGTAGGCGGGACAGGTGACAACGTCCTGACTTTC
>many|TRBJ2-3|TRBV12-3/TRBV12-4|.
CASSNYSGYTDTQYF
TGTGCCAGCAGTAATTACAGCGGCTACACAGATACGCAGTATTTT
>many|TRBJ1-5|TRBV6-5|.
CASSPTEEVPQHF
TGTGCCAGCAGTCCGACAGAGGAAGTGCCCCAGCATTTT
>many|TRBJ1-5|TRBV5-5|.
CASSLGRQDPEPQHF
TGTGCCAGCAGCTTGGGGAGGCAGGACCCGGAGCCCCAGCATTTT
>.|TRBJ2-2|TRBV7-6|TRBD1
CASSFLQGGPGELFF
TGTGCCAGCAGCTTCCTACAGGGGGGCCCCGGGGAGCTGTTTTTT
>many|TRBJ2-7|TRBV4-1|.
CASSQEPDSYEQYF
TGCGCCAGCAGCCAAGAACCCGACAGCTACGAGCAGTACTTC
>many|TRBJ2-1|TRBV29-1|.
CSVEGRPYSEQFF
TGCAGCGTTGAGGGGCGCCCCTACTCTGAGCAGTTCTTC
>.|TRBJ1-1|TRBV2|TRBD1
CASQESGGPGTGAFF
TGTGCCAGCCAAGAATCAGGGGGTCCCGGCACTGGAGCTTTCTTT
>many|TRBJ2-7|TRBV12-3/TRBV12-4|TRBD2
CASSPGGAYEQYF
TGTGCCAGCAGTCCCGGGGGGGCCTACGAGCAGTACTTC
>.|TRBJ2-7|TRBV7-9|TRBD1
CASSLAPTGALNEQYF
TGTGCCAGCAGCTTAGCCCCGACAGGGGCCCTCAACGAGCAGTACTTC